The rows below give T cell receptor beta chains drawn from one sample of a study of PD-1 blockade in classical Hodgkin lymphoma. Assay used: immunoSEQ multiplex PCR; TCRdb lists only in-frame clones, some missing. The data hold 25,000 to 30,000 clones, with 85% to 90% observed a single time. Specimen: CD4+ T cells from blood, collected before the fourth cycle of nivolumab. The source of these receptors is a human donor with classical Hodgkin lymphoma. Each CDR3 is given with its conserved first and last residue. D genes are given only for firm matches. Some rows have no size entry. The others give once, few or many, or a class for an expanded clone.

j_call v_call d_call cdr3_length clone_size cdr3_aa cdr3_nt
TRBJ2-1 TRBV5-1 TRBD1 16 NA CASSLTAGTGANEQFF TGCGCCAGCAGCTTAACGGCCGGGACAGGGGCCAATGAGCAGTTCTTC
TRBJ2-1 TRBV5-5 TRBD2 15 few CASSTGLAGFSEQFF TGTGCCAGCAGCACGGGACTAGCGGGGTTTTCAGAGCAGTTCTTC
TRBJ1-2 TRBV27 TRBD1 13 NA CASSYTGGWGYTF TGTGCCAGCAGCTATACAGGGGGCTGGGGCTACACCTTC
TRBJ2-7 TRBV6-5 NA 14 NA CASSYSPKNYEQYF TGTGCCAGCAGTTACTCACCCAAGAACTACGAGCAGTACTTC
TRBJ2-7 TRBV18 NA 24 NA CASSPGTPDSRGLLKHPLSYEQYF TGTGCCAGCTCACCAGGGACACCAGATAGCCGTGGACTACTAAAACACCCCCTCTCCTACGAGCAGTACTTC
TRBJ2-1 TRBV29-1 NA 15 NA CSAMPTRGGYNEQFF TGCAGCGCGATGCCGACCAGAGGGGGTTACAATGAGCAGTTCTTC
TRBJ2-2 TRBV13 TRBD1 15 once CASSFFDRATGELFF TGTGCCAGCAGCTTCTTCGACAGGGCCACCGGGGAGCTGTTTTTT
TRBJ2-1 TRBV2 NA 12 once CASRLALIQQFF TGTGCCAGCAGGCTAGCGCTAATTCAGCAGTTCTTC
TRBJ2-2 TRBV2 TRBD1 14 NA CASSVQGVPGELFF TGTGCCAGCAGTGTACAGGGGGTCCCCGGGGAGCTGTTTTTT
TRBJ2-5 TRBV5-6 TRBD1 14 NA CASRDTGGGETQYF TGTGCCAGCAGAGATACAGGGGGTGGGGAGACCCAGTACTTC
TRBJ2-3 TRBV5-4 TRBD2 14 NA CASSLAGGQDTQYF TGTGCCAGCAGCTTAGCGGGAGGCCAAGATACGCAGTATTTT
TRBJ2-7 TRBV7-9 NA 12 NA CASSLAPYEQYF TGTGCCAGCAGCTTAGCACCGTACGAGCAGTACTTC
TRBJ2-2 TRBV9 TRBD1 15 NA CASSARTGNTGELFF TGTGCCAGCAGCGCCCGGACAGGGAACACCGGGGAGCTGTTTTTT
TRBJ2-3 TRBV29-1 TRBD1 15 NA CSVADRGLSTDTQYF TGCAGCGTAGCGGACAGGGGACTTAGCACAGATACGCAGTATTTT
TRBJ2-2 TRBV5-1 TRBD2 16 NA CASSDLAGANTGELFF TGCGCCAGCAGCGACTTAGCGGGGGCGAACACCGGGGAGCTGTTTTTT
TRBJ2-1 TRBV6-1 TRBD2 16 NA CASSDQGLPTYNEQFF TGTGCCAGCAGTGATCAGGGACTACCTACCTACAATGAGCAGTTCTTC